The rows below give T cell receptor beta chains drawn from one sample of a study of shared T cell receptors in the human thymus. Using immunoSEQ multiplex PCR, the repertoire was profiled, and TCRdb retains in-frame clones only, with some absent. The sample has hundreds of thousands of clones, more than 70% seen once. The same sample was also used in a study of human thymus T cells.

Sequencing input: thymocytes. Source of these receptors: a boy younger than two with a congenital heart defect. Both conserved end residues are part of each CDR3. Each record gives: clone size, D gene, J gene, V gene, CDR3 protein, CDR3 DNA. A D gene is named only where the DNA matches it firmly. Where a row states a size, it is once, few, many or the class of an expanded clone; other rows omit it.

. | TRBD1 | TRBJ1-4 | TRBV5-1 | CASSLVARGYATNEKLFF | TGCGCCAGCAGCTTGGTAGCCAGGGGGTATGCAACTAATGAAAAACTGTTTTTT
. | . | TRBJ2-3 | TRBV29-1 | CSVAVNGGGDTQYF | TGCAGCGTTGCAGTGAATGGAGGTGGAGATACGCAGTATTTT
. | TRBD1 | TRBJ1-3 | TRBV11-2 | CASSLTGLPARSGNTIYF | TGTGCCAGCAGCTTGACAGGGCTCCCCGCACGTTCTGGAAACACCATATATTTT
. | . | TRBJ1-4 | TRBV6-5 | CASSPGWAADGKLFF | TGTGCCAGCAGCCCAGGGTGGGCGGCTGATGGAAAACTGTTTTTT
. | . | TRBJ1-1 | TRBV9 | CASSVQLNTEAFF | TGTGCCAGCAGCGTGCAGTTGAACACTGAAGCTTTCTTT
. | TRBD1 | TRBJ2-7 | TRBV7-9 | CASSLLAGGYEQYF | TGTGCCAGCAGCTTACTGGCAGGGGGCTACGAGCAGTACTTC
once | TRBD2 | TRBJ2-5 | TRBV6-5 | CASTPGGAIQETQYF | TGTGCCAGCACCCCGGGGGGAGCGATCCAAGAGACCCAGTACTTC
. | . | TRBJ2-7 | TRBV7-9 | CASSPRDEQYF | TGTGCCAGCAGCCCTAGAGACGAGCAGTACTTC
. | TRBD2 | TRBJ2-3 | TRBV5-1 | CASSLILAGGYTDTQYF | TGCGCCAGCAGCTTGATCCTAGCGGGGGGGTACACAGATACGCAGTATTTT
. | . | TRBJ2-3 | TRBV4-3 | CASSRKDRDTQYF | TGCGCCAGCAGCCGGAAAGACAGAGATACGCAGTATTTT
. | TRBD1 | TRBJ1-4 | TRBV7-6 | CASSLARDRGNEKLFF | TGTGCCAGCAGCTTAGCCCGGGACAGGGGGAATGAAAAACTGTTTTTT
. | . | TRBJ1-1 | TRBV30 | CAWKAGMNTEAFF | TGTGCCTGGAAAGCGGGAATGAACACTGAAGCTTTCTTT
. | . | TRBJ2-7 | TRBV6-1 | CASRGPGEQYF | TGTGCCAGCAGGGGGCCCGGCGAGCAGTACTTC
once | . | TRBJ2-5 | TRBV7-3 | CASKDRQGETQYF | TGTGCCAGCAAAGACAGGCAGGGGGAGACCCAGTACTTC
. | . | TRBJ1-1 | TRBV11-2 | CASSAPQGPLEAFF | TGTGCCAGCAGCGCGCCCCAGGGGCCCCTTGAAGCTTTCTTT
once | . | TRBJ2-4 | TRBV27 | CASSLNGNIQYF | TGTGCCAGCAGTTTAAACGGAAACATTCAGTACTTC
few | . | TRBJ1-5 | TRBV2 | CASTERRNQPQHF | TGTGCCAGCACCGAGCGGCGTAATCAGCCCCAGCATTTT
. | . | TRBJ1-4 | TRBV5-4 | CASSLRDLSHREKLFF | TGTGCCAGCAGCTTACGTGATTTATCCCATCGGGAAAAACTGTTTTTT
. | TRBD2 | TRBJ2-7 | TRBV4-1 | CASSQGVAGENYEQYF | TGCGCCAGCAGCCAAGGCGTAGCGGGAGAGAACTACGAGCAGTACTTC
. | TRBD2 | TRBJ2-1 | TRBV30 | CAWSGPGTSRNEQFF | TGTGCCTGGAGTGGGCCCGGGACTAGTAGAAATGAGCAGTTCTTC
. | . | TRBJ2-2 | TRBV5-1 | CASSLASPGELFF | TGCGCCAGCAGCTTAGCTTCCCCCGGGGAGCTGTTTTTT
. | . | TRBJ1-4 | TRBV28 | CASNDPGGINEKLFF | TGTGCCAGCAATGATCCTGGGGGGATTAATGAAAAACTGTTTTTT
. | . | TRBJ2-6 | TRBV4-1 | CASSQVRAGANVLTF | TGCGCCAGCAGCCAAGTCCGGGCTGGGGCCAACGTCCTGACTTTC
. | . | TRBJ2-7 | TRBV5-4 | CASSLVGSEQYF | TGTGCCAGCAGCTTGGTGGGGAGCGAGCAGTACTTC
. | . | TRBJ2-1 | TRBV28 | CASSFSSGSYNEQFF | TGTGCCAGCAGTTTCAGTAGCGGCTCCTACAATGAGCAGTTCTTC
. | . | TRBJ1-5 | TRBV28 | CASSEDTYNQPQHF | TGTGCCAGCAGTGAGGACACTTACAATCAGCCCCAGCATTTT
. | . | TRBJ2-2 | TRBV6-1 | CASSDTRQENTGELFF | TGTGCCAGCAGTGACACAAGACAGGAAAACACCGGGGAGCTGTTTTTT
. | TRBD2 | TRBJ2-5 | TRBV7-2 | CASSQRLAGGVETQYF | TGTGCCAGCAGCCAAAGACTAGCGGGAGGGGTAGAGACCCAGTACTTC
. | TRBD2 | TRBJ2-7 | TRBV5-4 | CASSLDPKRTGLARTYEQYF | TGTGCCAGCAGCTTGGACCCCAAACGGACCGGACTAGCGAGAACCTACGAGCAGTACTTC
. | TRBD1 | TRBJ1-5 | TRBV5-1 | CASSLNSDRLNQPQHF | TGCGCCAGCAGCTTGAACTCGGACAGGCTCAATCAGCCCCAGCATTTT
. | TRBD1 | TRBJ2-7 | TRBV6-1 | CASRDRGGYEQYF | TGTGCCAGCAGGGACAGGGGGGGCTACGAGCAGTACTTC
. | . | TRBJ1-5 | TRBV19 | CASSIPGKVPQHF | TGTGCCAGTAGTATCCCGGGAAAGGTGCCCCAGCATTTT
. | . | TRBJ2-7 | TRBV28 | CASSLQLSYEQYF | TGTGCCAGCAGTTTGCAACTCTCCTACGAGCAGTACTTC
. | TRBD1 | TRBJ1-2 | TRBV11-2 | CASGPLSGQGHYGYTF | TGTGCCAGCGGCCCCCTTTCGGGACAGGGCCACTATGGCTACACCTTC
. | . | TRBJ1-4 | TRBV7-6 | CASSRRGEKLFF | TGTGCCAGCAGCCGGAGAGGAGAAAAACTGTTTTTT
. | TRBD1 | TRBJ1-4 | TRBV10-1 | CASSDGTAVEKLFF | TGCGCCAGCAGTGATGGGACAGCAGTGGAAAAACTGTTTTTT
. | TRBD1 | TRBJ1-4 | TRBV5-1 | CASRGTGIEKLFF | TGCGCCAGTCGAGGGACAGGGATCGAAAAACTGTTTTTT
. | TRBD2 | TRBJ2-2 | TRBV4-1 | CASSQGVLAVERGTGELFF | TGCGCCAGCAGCCAAGGAGTTCTAGCGGTCGAGCGGGGCACCGGGGAGCTGTTTTTT
. | . | TRBJ2-1 | TRBV10-3 | CAIGRRRDSYNEQFF | TGTGCCATCGGACGGCGGCGGGACTCCTACAATGAGCAGTTCTTC
. | . | TRBJ1-1 | TRBV7-6 | CASSLIQENTEAFF | TGTGCCAGCAGCCTAATACAGGAGAACACTGAAGCTTTCTTT